This TCR beta chain was identified in a study of blood T cell repertoires in COVID-19. Sequenced by immunoSEQ multiplex PCR; TCRdb stores in-frame clones only, minus some. The table records hundreds of thousands of clones, 85% to 90% of them present only once. This CDR3 has 15 residues. The germline V gene has CDR1 MNHEY and CDR2 SVGEGT. Unmatched junction bases numbered 9, after V lost 6 bases and J lost 4 bases. The sample comprised PBMCs or T cells enriched from blood (not recorded which). The sequence was collected from a woman in her sixties or seventies in a cohort exposed to, infected with or recovered from COVID-19 (not recorded which). The chain employs TRBV6-2 or TRBV6-3 and TRBJ2-7, with 10 bases fitting TRBD1. CDR3 DNA: TGTGCCAGCAGCCGCACCGGGACAGGGGCTTACGAGCAGTACTTC. It specifies CASSRTGTGAYEQYF.